The 11 T cell receptor beta chains in this list originate from one sample, sequenced in a study of naive and memory T cell subsets. Study-level results: Naive repertoires, especially CD8, held a few larger clonotypes, possibly memory cells re-expressing CD45RA.

Two oligonucleotides, mixed equimolar, formed the beta constant-region primer covering TRBC1 and TRBC2. Four rounds of PCR amplified the ligated cDNA using nested alpha and beta constant-region primers plus SP2. TCRdb re-called the UMI-ligation and nested PCR reads through MiXCR, storing one row per CDR3 protein. The data show roughly 150,000 distinct CDR3 sequences, with roughly a fifth seen just once and roughly 0.68% held by the top ten. Their recognized antigens are unknown. The sequenced sample consisted of naive CD8+ T cells from blood. These receptor sequences come from a human donor in good health.

The chain employs TRBV7-3 and TRBJ2-7; D not certain. Germline-derived CDR1 and CDR2 are SGHTA and FQGTGA. The CDR3 loop spans 14 amino acids. The germline V and J ends were trimmed by 4 bases and 3 bases, with 13 bases remaining between them. CDR3 in DNA: TGTGCCAGCAGCTCCGGGCCTAGAGGCTACGAGCAGTACTTC. The encoded protein is CASSSGPRGYEQYF.

V is TRBV20-1 and J is TRBJ2-1, with unresolved D. This CDR3 comprises 12 residues. Trimming removed 5 bases from V and 4 bases from J, with 9 bases in between. Germline V CDR1 and CDR2: DFQATT, SNEGSKA (reference sequence). The CDR3 region is CSAPLSYNEQFF. CDR3 bases: TGCAGTGCTCCCCTATCTTACAATGAGCAGTTCTTC.

This clonotype has only one observation. V usage is TRBV27 and J usage is TRBJ1-2; D might be TRBD1 (6 bases). Germline values: CDR1 MNHEY, CDR2 SMNVEV (reference sequence). CDR3 size: 14 residues. Trimming took 6 bases from V and 7 from J, leaving 18 bases between them. The CDR3 protein is CASRDSLGGSGYTF. The DNA for the CDR3 is TGTGCCAGCAGGGACAGTTTGGGAGGATCTGGCTACACCTTC.

V usage is TRBV29-1 and J usage is TRBJ2-3, with 7 bases that match TRBD2. Germline lookup yields CDR1 SQVTM and CDR2 ANQGSEA. CDR3 size: 15 residues. Trimming at V came to 3 bases and at J to 6 bases, leaving 12 bases not matched to a gene. The CDR3 DNA reads as TGCAGCGTTGAGTCTCAGGCGGGAGAGTTGGATACGCAGTATTTT. Its translation: CSVESQAGELDTQYF.

This clonotype has only a few counts. This chain joins TRBV25-1 and TRBJ2-1; maybe TRBD1 (7 bases). V gave up 0 bases and J gave up 0 bases, with 15 bases separating them. The CDR3 runs to 18 residues. Per the germline V gene, CDR1 is MGHDK and CDR2 is SYGVNS. Here the CDR3 reads CASSEYFGGTASYNEQFF. The CDR3 bases are TGTGCCAGCAGTGAATATTTTGGAGGGACAGCCTCCTACAATGAGCAGTTCTTC. The full variable domain, in which reference TRBV25-1 and TRBJ2-1 provide the parts outside the CDR3, is EADIYQTPRYLVIGTGKKITLECSQTMGHDKMYWYQQDPGMELHLIHYSYGVNSTEKGDLSSESTVSRIRTEHFPLTLESARPSHTSQYLCASSEYFGGTASYNEQFFGPGTRLTVL.

V gene TRBV11-2 combines with J gene TRBJ2-1; D unclear. V lost 1 base and J 4 bases, leaving 14 bases between the germline ends. The CDR3 has 16 amino acids. Germline V CDR1 and CDR2: SGHAT, FQNNGV. The CDR3 protein is CASSLGPNTRYNEQFF. The CDR3, as DNA: TGTGCCAGCAGCTTAGGCCCGAACACCAGGTACAATGAGCAGTTCTTC.

The rearrangement uses TRBV29-1 and TRBJ2-7; 10 bases map to TRBD2. J gave up 4 bases and V 2 bases, and 8 bases lay outside the gene matches. Per the germline V gene, CDR1 is SQVTM and CDR2 is ANQGSEA. CDR3 length: 15 residues. DNA of the CDR3: TGCAGCGTTGAACAAGGGCTAGCGGGAGAGTACGAGCAGTACTTC. Protein: CSVEQGLAGEYEQYF.

This clonotype has a handful of counts. CDR3 loop: CASSATSGSSGDTQYF. For the CDR3, the DNA is TGTGCCAGCAGCGCGACTAGCGGGAGTTCTGGAGATACGCAGTATTTT. J is TRBJ2-3 and V is TRBV7-2; 12 bases agree with TRBD2. With V trimmed by 5 bases and J by 5 bases, 8 bases remained unmatched. CDR1 SGHTA and CDR2 FQGNSA come from the germline V gene. The CDR3 has 16 amino acids.

Ten or more counts support this clonotype. This sequence joins TRBV9 and TRBJ2-7; D uncertain. This CDR3 is 13 amino acids long. The V and J ends lost 1 base and 4 bases respectively, with 9 bases between them. CDR1 is SGDLS and CDR2 is YYNGEE in the germline V gene. CDR3 sequence (DNA): TGTGCCAGCAGCGTAAAGCCCTTATACGAGCAGTACTTC. This gives the protein CASSVKPLYEQYF.

The gene calls are TRBV7-8 and TRBJ1-2; 7 bases align to TRBD1. The trim removed 6 bases at V and 4 bases at J, leaving 11 bases unmatched. There are 15 residues in the CDR3. Per the germline V gene, CDR1 is SGHVS and CDR2 is FQNEAQ. The CDR3 sequence: CASRYGTEGLYGYTF. The CDR3 nucleotides are TGTGCCAGCAGATACGGGACAGAGGGTCTCTATGGCTACACCTTC.

This chain links TRBV10-3 with TRBJ2-5; TRBD2 is a possible D gene (5 bases). There are 13 residues in the CDR3. Germline CDR1 and CDR2: ENHRY and SYGVKD. The V gene lost 4 bases and the J gene lost 1 base, with 7 bases spanning the gap. CDR3 sequence reads: CAISARGQETQYF. The DNA for the CDR3 is TGTGCCATCAGTGCTCGGGGCCAAGAGACCCAGTACTTC.